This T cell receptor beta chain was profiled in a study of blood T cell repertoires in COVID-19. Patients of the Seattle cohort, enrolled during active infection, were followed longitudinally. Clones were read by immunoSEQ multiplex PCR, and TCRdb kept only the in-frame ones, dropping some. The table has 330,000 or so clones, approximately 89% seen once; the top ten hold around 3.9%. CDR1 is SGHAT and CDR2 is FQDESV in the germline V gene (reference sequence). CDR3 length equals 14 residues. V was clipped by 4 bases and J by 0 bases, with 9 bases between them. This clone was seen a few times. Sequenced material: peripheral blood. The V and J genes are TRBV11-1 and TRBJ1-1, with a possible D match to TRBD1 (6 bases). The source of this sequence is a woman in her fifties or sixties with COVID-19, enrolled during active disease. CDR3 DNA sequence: TGTGCCAGCAGCTCGGACAGTATGAACACTGAAGCTTTCTTT. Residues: CASSSDSMNTEAFF.